This T cell receptor (beta chain) is drawn from a study of blood T cell repertoires in COVID-19. Study information: T cells, B-cell-depleted T cells, or PBMCs provided the cDNA or gDNA that served as material.

V lost 0 bases to trimming and J lost 3 bases; unmatched junction nucleotides: 3. Germline V gene sequence: CDR1 LNHNV, CDR2 YYDKDF (reference sequence). The CDR3 is made up of 15 amino acids. One Seattle source followed patients from active infection through their disease course. Per the study methods: From reference gene primer amplification, estimates of nucleated cell counts were derived. Here immunoSEQ multiplex PCR was the method, and the copy in TCRdb shows in-frame clones only, minus some. That table is the source of V, J and clone size, and D and trimming were worked out from the DNA. Found here are roughly 110,000 clones, 75% to 85% of them singletons; the top ten hold 5% to 7.5%. This clone has just a few counts.

The clonotype was recovered from an elderly man with COVID-19, enrolled during active disease. Sequenced input: peripheral blood. The rearrangement joins TRBV15 to TRBJ2-7, with TRBD1 matching over 9 bases. The CDR3 spells CATSRDATGGYEQYF. CDR3 DNA: TGTGCCACCAGCAGAGACGCGACAGGGGGCTACGAGCAGTACTTC.